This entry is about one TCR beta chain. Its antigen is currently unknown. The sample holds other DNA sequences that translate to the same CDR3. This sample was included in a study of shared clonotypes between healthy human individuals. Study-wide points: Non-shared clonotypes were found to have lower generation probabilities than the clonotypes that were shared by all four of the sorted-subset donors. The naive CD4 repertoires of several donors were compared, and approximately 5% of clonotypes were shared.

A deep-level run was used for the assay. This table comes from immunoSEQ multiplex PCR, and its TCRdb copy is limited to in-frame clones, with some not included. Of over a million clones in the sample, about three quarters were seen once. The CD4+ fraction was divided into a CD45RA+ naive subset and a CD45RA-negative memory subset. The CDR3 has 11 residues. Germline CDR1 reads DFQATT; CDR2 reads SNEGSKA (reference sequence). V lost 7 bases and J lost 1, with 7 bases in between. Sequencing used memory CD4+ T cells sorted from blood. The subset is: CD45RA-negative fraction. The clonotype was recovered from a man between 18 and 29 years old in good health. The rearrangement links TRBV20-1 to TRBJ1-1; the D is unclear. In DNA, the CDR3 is TGCAGTGGGAAGAGGAACACTGAAGCTTTCTTT. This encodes CSGKRNTEAFF.